This TCR beta chain is drawn from a study of T cells expressing NK-cell markers. About this clonotype: What it binds is not known.

CDR1 and CDR2 (germline): SGDLS, YYNGEE. This CDR3 region has 11 residues. For TCR beta, cDNA was produced by 5'RACE template switching with UMIs. TCRdb reworked the 5' RACE reads into one entry per CDR3 protein, no DNA. This table holds about 460,000 distinct CDR3 sequences. Study-wide results and caveats: As a fraction of CD8+ T cells, dominant NKG2C+ clonotypes reached roughly 1.0-7.5% in six donors.

Input material: blood T cells: a sorted CD56 or NKG2C T cell subset, CD4+ or CD8+ T cells, or bulk PBMC T cells (not recorded which). The chain joins TRBV9 to TRBJ1-6. This sequence originates from a woman between 50 and 59 years old in good health. CDR3 protein: CASSRDGPLHF.